Included here is one TCR beta chain sequence, with context. The target of this receptor is not known. Per-nucleotide qualities are absent, and no much larger clonotype sits a single base away. This record comes from a study of shared clonotypes between healthy human individuals (dated by TCRdb to between 2020 and 2021). Describing the broader study: Two women and a few men aged 18 to 49 years were included in the cohort. For each donor, three plates each were used for CD4 naive and CD4 memory, two plates were used for CD8 naive, and one plate was used for CD8 memory. The study deeply sequenced blood TCR repertoires of about 5 healthy adults to estimate repertoire size and the extent of clonotype sharing between individuals. To increase sequencing depth and limit assay-specific biases, TCR repertoire library preparation and sequencing were carried out by different laboratories using diverse techniques. Per donor, leukapheresis produced somewhere between about 0.94 and 10 billion PBMCs. Results the study describes overall, beyond this receptor: Across four donors, about 5% of naive CD4, roughly 3.4% of naive CD8, around 2.1% of memory CD4, and over 0.35% of memory CD8 clonotypes were shared. Clonotypes shared by all four sorted-subset donors showed higher generation probabilities than non-shared clonotypes. The genetic and exposure-history diversity represented was limited by the small number of donors. Only blood was sampled, and tissue TCR repertoires likely differ from those in blood. Naive subsets generally had larger estimated clonotype richness than memory subsets did. Incomplete sequencing was indicated by rarefaction of sorted-subset datasets, despite the large sequencing depth. Pairwise subsampling led to the expectation that sequencing depth would affect the degree of clonotype sharing among donors.

CDR1 and CDR2 were assigned from the germline V gene (reference sequence) as MNHNY and SVGAGI. From V the trimming removes 7 bases and from J it removes 1 base, while the gene matches leave 3 bases of the junction unaccounted for. Including cysteine and phenylalanine, the CDR3 has 14 amino acids. Here the CDR3 DNA is all that survives: 42 bases in frame from base 1. The donors were healthy, HIV-negative adults with no recently reported acute infections or vaccinations. Every donor was a Caucasian adult residing in Nashville, Tennessee, USA. CD4+ T cells were enriched by magnetic negative selection, after which naive cells were positively selected on CD45RA and the negative fraction was taken as the memory subset. Blood was collected by leukapheresis, and PBMCs were isolated by Ficoll-Histopaque density gradient centrifugation and then cryopreserved in liquid nitrogen vapor phase. Analytical flow cytometry was used to check the purity and quantity of every magnetically sorted T cell population. Genomic DNA was isolated from every sorted fraction and measured by UV absorbance on a Nanodrop 2000c.

TCR CDR3 regions were amplified from genomic DNA by multiplex PCR using the deep immunoSEQ assay. Extracted genomic DNA from each cell subset was distributed evenly across all wells of several immunoSEQ 96-well plates, and each plate was treated as a replicate. For sorted subsets, each replicate PCR was loaded with roughly 200 ng genomic DNA, equivalent to 25,000 to 30,000 T cell genomes. Purified libraries were quantified with a Qubit 3.0 fluorometer, sized on a Bioanalyzer 2100, and re-quantified with the KAPA Library Quantification kit. Each immunoSEQ 96-well plate was sequenced on its own single-read 150-cycle Illumina NextSeq 550 flow cell. On the study's bioinformatics: Because only junctional sequences without quality scores were contained in the immunoSEQ output, filtering matching that applied to full-length reads could not be performed. Sequences were annotated with PyIR, a Python wrapper for IgBLAST v1.9, and V/J genes and CDR3 were assigned using IMGT germline references. Reads were removed for weak V/J assignments (E-value above 1e-6), missing CDR3, stop codons, out-of-frame junctions, or ambiguous translated residues. A V3J clonotype was defined by an identical inferred V gene, J gene, and CDR3 amino acid sequence. Percentage overlap between repertoires was computed as shared unique clonotypes divided by the size of the smaller repertoire. Three approaches were used to assess repertoire richness: RTK rarefaction, the Chao1 estimator, and Recon v2.1 estimates of unobserved clonotypes. OLGA was used to compute generation probabilities for all TCRbeta clonotypes that the gDNA method yielded from a handful of donors. What TCRdb holds here is the immuneACCESS table cut down to in-frame rearrangements. Part of the clones is not present; checked against another copy, under half of the missing clones reflect an unresolved V gene, and the others are unexplained. V and J calls and clone size come straight from that table; D and trimming were deduced from the DNA. The sample has around 980,000 clones on record, 70% to 80% of them singletons. The ten top clones hold 0.6% to 0.75% of the sample.

This sequence originates from a man aged 18 to 30 in good health. Some clones in this sample may be carry-over from other donors' samples. The chain uses TRBV6-6 and TRBJ2-2, and 7 junction bases match TRBD2. Sequenced input: memory CD4+ T cells from PBMCs. The sample's cell subset or site label is to be understood as: CD45RA-negative fraction. The sequenced DNA is TGTGCCAGCAAGCAGCGGGAGAACACCGGGGAGCTGTTTTTT. Translated, it reads CASKQRENTGELFF.